These 11 T cell receptor beta chains were all obtained from the same sample, sequenced in a study of metastatic and nonmetastatic thyroid tumors. TCRdb redid the clone calls on the PCR reads using MiXCR. This table holds about 12,000 clones, roughly 21% found once. Prior to thyroid surgery, none of the patients had received any treatment. The specimen sequenced was adjacent normal tissue. The receptors here all came from a female donor with papillary thyroid cancer or a benign thyroid nodule (not recorded which). Some clones in this sample may be carry-over from other donors' samples.

The rearrangement uses TRBV6-1 and TRBJ1-6; 8 positions match TRBD1. V gave up 7 bases and J gave up 8 bases; unmatched junction bases: 7. Germline loops: CDR1 MNHNS, CDR2 SASEGT. The CDR3 totals 14 residues. The CDR3 nucleotides are TGTGCCAGCACCACCCAGGGGGCTTATTCACCCCTCCACTTT. This translates into CASTTQGAYSPLHF.

This chain joins TRBV20-1 and TRBJ1-5; weak D call: TRBD1 (6 bases). Trimming stripped 3 bases from V and 1 base from J, with 16 bases between. The CDR3 spans 16 residues. The germline CDR1 and CDR2 sequences are DFQATT and SNEGSKA (reference sequence). The CDR3 here is CSASPFTGKSNQPQHF. The CDR3 DNA reads TGCAGTGCTAGCCCCTTTACAGGGAAGAGCAATCAGCCCCAGCATTTT.

This clone has at least ten counts. With a much larger clone just one base away, this may be a read error. This chain joins TRBV2 and TRBJ1-2; D is unclear. The CDR3 consists of 12 residues. With 3 bases removed from V and 7 bases from J, the gap between germline ends came to 9 bases. Germline V CDR1 and CDR2: SNHLY, FYNNEI. Here the CDR3 DNA reads TGTGCCAGCAGTGACACGCCAGGTGGCTACACCTTC. Translated: CASSDTPGGYTF.

Details on this clone: Because it lacks the conserved phenylalanine or tryptophan at the end, this CDR3 is likely a read error. The chain joins TRBV14 to TRBJ2-3; 10 bases map to TRBD2. V was clipped by 4 bases and J by 5 bases; unmatched bases: 3. Germline CDR1 SGHDN, CDR2 FVKESK. This CDR3 is 14 amino acids long. The CDR3 sequence is CASSLGLARDTQYS. For the CDR3, the DNA is TGTGCCAGCAGCCTGGGACTAGCGCGAGATACGCAGTATTCT.

This clone qualifies as medium-sized (0.01 to 0.1%). The CDR3 region has the DNA TGTGCCACCAGTGATCAGACAGGGAGCTACAATGAGCAGTTCTTC. This sequence encodes CATSDQTGSYNEQFF. The V call is TRBV24-1, the J call TRBJ2-1, with 7 bases fitting TRBD1. CDR3 size: 15 residues. Losses at the gene ends were 3 bases for V and 3 bases for J; bases not matched to a gene: 4. Germline V gene lookup returns CDR1 KGHDR and CDR2 SFDVKD.

This clone has ten or more counts. CDR3 sequence: CATSDPPLADLSSYNEQFF. The CDR3 region has the DNA TGTGCCACCAGTGATCCCCCACTAGCGGACCTTTCGTCCTACAATGAGCAGTTCTTC. V and J are TRBV24-1 and TRBJ2-1; 8 bases map to TRBD2. Germline assignment: CDR1 KGHDR and CDR2 SFDVKD. This CDR3 contains 19 residues. Trimming at V came to 3 bases and at J to 1 base, leaving 13 bases not matched to a gene.

This clone appeared a few times. At one boundary the junction diverges from the germline segment, which might be a read error. This chain joins TRBV10-3 and TRBJ2-1; weak D call: TRBD2 (5 bases). Germline V gene sequence: CDR1 ENHRY, CDR2 SYGVKD. This CDR3 is built from 13 residues. This CDR3 is CASSGLSSNEQFF. The CDR3 DNA reads TGTGCCTCATCTGGACTCTCCTCCAATGAGCAGTTCTTC.

This clone was seen only a few times. Without the conserved terminal phenylalanine or tryptophan, this CDR3 likely stems from a read error. This rearrangement joins TRBV10-2 to TRBJ2-7; TRBD1 is a possible D gene (5 bases). CDR1 is WSHSY, CDR2 SAAADI, per germline. The CDR3 has 15 amino acids. CDR3 coding DNA: TGCGACAGCTCGACAGCTCGGAAAGGGACCTACGAGCAGTACCTC. Protein sequence: CDSSTARKGTYEQYL.

This clone was recorded many times. This chain connects TRBV18 to TRBJ2-1, with 7 bases that match TRBD2. Losses at the gene ends were 6 bases for V and 0 bases for J; bases not matched to a gene: 8. In germline, CDR1 is KGHSH, CDR2 LQKENI. CDR3 size: 16 residues. CDR3 in amino acids: CASSLEAGSSYNEQFF. The CDR3 nucleotides read TGTGCCAGCTCCCTAGAAGCGGGAAGCTCCTACAATGAGCAGTTCTTC.

Comments on this clone: Since the CDR3 does not end with the conserved phenylalanine or tryptophan, this likely comes from a read error. The genes are TRBV10-3 and TRBJ1-3, with TRBD1 matching 7 bases. The CDR3 totals 12 residues. J was trimmed by 6 bases and V by 6 bases; bases with no gene match: 2. Germline assignment: CDR1 ENHRY and CDR2 SYGVKD. DNA for the CDR3: TGTGCCATCAGCGGACAGGTAAACACCATATATGTT. It codes for CAISGQVNTIYV.

The chain employs TRBV6-2 or TRBV6-3 and TRBJ2-1; D is ambiguous. CDR3 length: 16 amino acids. The ends were cut back, 1 base at V and 3 bases at J, with 13 bases in the middle. Per the germline V gene, CDR1 is MNHEY and CDR2 is SVGEGT. Here the CDR3 reads CASSYLRAYHYNEQFF. The CDR3 bases are TGTGCCAGCAGTTACTTACGAGCTTACCACTACAATGAGCAGTTCTTC.